The present T cell receptor (beta chain) was sequenced within a study of shared clonotypes between healthy human individuals. The wider study: Each donor had three CD4 naive, three CD4 memory, two CD8 naive and one CD8 memory plate.

The length of the CDR3 is 17 residues. Unmatched junction bases numbered 11, after V lost 5 bases and J lost 5 bases. Germline CDR1 is MDHEN and CDR2 is SYDVKM. Concerning this clone itself: The target antigen is unknown.

The study's findings and limits: A handful of donors held about 4.5% of naive CD4 clonotypes in common. Unshared clonotypes carried lower generation probabilities than those common to all four donors.

Selected positively for CCR7 and CD45RO-negative, naive CD8 cells excluded terminally differentiated effector memory CD45RA+ cells. The donors, healthy adults who were HIV-negative, had experienced no recent acute infections or vaccinations. Generated by immunoSEQ multiplex PCR, the TCRdb table keeps only in-frame clones and is missing some. The sample has about 600,000 clones, nearly 97% seen once. Sequencing input: naive CD8+ T cells sorted from blood. This TCR was sampled from a woman in her twenties or thirties in good health. The J gene is TRBJ1-5, the V gene TRBV28, with 11 bases matching TRBD1. The DNA of the CDR3 is TGTGCCAGCAGTCCCCCCCCGGGACAGGGGGTGGATCAGCCCCAGCATTTT. Translating it yields CASSPPPGQGVDQPQHF. The full variable domain, completed using reference TRBV28 and TRBJ1-5, is DVKVTQSSRYLVKRTGEKVFLECVQDMDHENMFWYRQDPGLGLRLIYFSYDVKMKEKGDIPEGYSVSREKKERFSLILESASTNQTSMYLCASSPPPGQGVDQPQHFGDGTRLSIL.